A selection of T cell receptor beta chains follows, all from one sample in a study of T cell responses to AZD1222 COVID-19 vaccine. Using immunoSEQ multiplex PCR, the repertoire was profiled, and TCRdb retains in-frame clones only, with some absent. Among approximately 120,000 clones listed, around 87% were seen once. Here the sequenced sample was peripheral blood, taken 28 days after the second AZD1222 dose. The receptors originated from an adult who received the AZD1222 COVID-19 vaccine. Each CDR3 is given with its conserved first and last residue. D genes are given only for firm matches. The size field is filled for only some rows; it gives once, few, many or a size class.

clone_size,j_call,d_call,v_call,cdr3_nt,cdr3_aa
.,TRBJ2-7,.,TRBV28,TGTGCCAGCAGTTTTCCGTGGGGCCCCGGCGAGCAGTACTTC,CASSFPWGPGEQYF
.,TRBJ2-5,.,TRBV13,TGTGCCAGCAGCCCCCCTACCCGCCTCCGAGAGACCCAGTACTTC,CASSPPTRLRETQYF
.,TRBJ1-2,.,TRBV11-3,TGTGCCAGCAGCCAACAACCGACAGGCCCGGAGGATGGCTACACCTTC,CASSQQPTGPEDGYTF
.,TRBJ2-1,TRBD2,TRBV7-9,TGTGCCAGCAGCATCCTAGCGGGCAATGAGCAGTTCTTC,CASSILAGNEQFF
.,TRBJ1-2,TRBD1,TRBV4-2,TGTGCCAGCAGCCGGGGACAGGGGGGGAACTATGGCTACACCTTC,CASSRGQGGNYGYTF
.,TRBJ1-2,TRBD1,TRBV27,TGTGCCAGCAGTAAGGGGACAGGACCTATTCGCGGCTACACCTTC,CASSKGTGPIRGYTF
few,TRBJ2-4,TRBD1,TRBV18,TGTGCCAGCTCACCACCACAACAGGGGATGGGGAACATTCAGTACTTC,CASSPPQQGMGNIQYF
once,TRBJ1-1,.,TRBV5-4,TGTGCCAGCAGCTATCAGGGAGGGTCTGAAGCTTTCTTT,CASSYQGGSEAFF
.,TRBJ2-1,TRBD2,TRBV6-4,TGTGCCAGCAGTGACCGAGCGGGAGAGGTCAATGAGCAGTTCTTC,CASSDRAGEVNEQFF
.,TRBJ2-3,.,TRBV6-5,TGTGCCAGCAGTAAAACCGGGACTTCCACAGATACGCAGTATTTT,CASSKTGTSTDTQYF
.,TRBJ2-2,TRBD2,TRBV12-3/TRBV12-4,TGTGCCAGCAGGTCTGGGGGGGCCGGGGAGCTGTTTTTT,CASRSGGAGELFF
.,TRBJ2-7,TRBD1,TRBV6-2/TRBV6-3,TGTGCCAGCAGTTCGACAGGGGTCGAGCAGTACTTC,CASSSTGVEQYF
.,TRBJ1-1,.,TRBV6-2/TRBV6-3,TGTGCCAGCAGTTATTTCATCCTGGACACTGAAGCTTTCTTT,CASSYFILDTEAFF
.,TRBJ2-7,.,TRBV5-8,TGTGCCAGCAGCTTCCGGGTGTCGGTGTACTTC,CASSFRVSVYF
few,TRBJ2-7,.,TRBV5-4,TGTGCCAGCAGCGGGGAATCAAGCTCCTACGAGCAGTACTTC,CASSGESSSYEQYF
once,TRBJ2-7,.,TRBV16,TGTGCCAGCAGCCAATCGGGCGAACAGTACTTC,CASSQSGEQYF
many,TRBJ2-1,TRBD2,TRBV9,TGTGCCAGCAGCGTCTTCTCCGGGACTAGTTTTACGGAGCAGTTCTTC,CASSVFSGTSFTEQFF
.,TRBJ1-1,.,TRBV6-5,TGTGCCAGCAGTTCTATTATATTCTCAAAATTCACTGAAGCTTTCTTT,CASSSIIFSKFTEAFF
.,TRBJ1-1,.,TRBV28,TGTGCCAGCATAGGAGTCGCCACTGAAGCTTTCTTT,CASIGVATEAFF
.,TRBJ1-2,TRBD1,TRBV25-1,TGTGCCAGCGGACAGGGGAGCTATGGCTACACCTTC,CASGQGSYGYTF
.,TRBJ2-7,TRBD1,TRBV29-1,TGCAGCGTTGGACAGGGGGCCGTCTACTACGAGCAGTACTTC,CSVGQGAVYYEQYF
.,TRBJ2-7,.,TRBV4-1,TGCGCCAGCAGCCCCTCGGGGTACGAGCAGTACTTC,CASSPSGYEQYF
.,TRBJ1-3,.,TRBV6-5,TGTGCCAGCAGCACCGGGACGAGCTCTGGAAACACCATATATTTT,CASSTGTSSGNTIYF
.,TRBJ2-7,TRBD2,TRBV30,TGTGCCTGGAGTGTAGGACTAGCGTCCCACGAGCAGTACTTC,CAWSVGLASHEQYF
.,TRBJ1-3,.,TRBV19,TGTGCCAGTAGTGATTCGGGGAGCCGGAACACCATATATTTT,CASSDSGSRNTIYF
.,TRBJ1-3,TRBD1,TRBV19,TGTGCCAGTAGTCGAATATACAGGGGCGATGGAAACACCATATATTTT,CASSRIYRGDGNTIYF
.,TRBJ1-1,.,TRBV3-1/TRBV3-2,TGTGCCAGCAGCCAGACGTTGCGGGCGGATACTGAAGCTTTCTTT,CASSQTLRADTEAFF
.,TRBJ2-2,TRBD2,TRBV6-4,TGTGCCAGCAAAGAAAGCGGGAGGACCGGGGAGCTGTTTTTT,CASKESGRTGELFF
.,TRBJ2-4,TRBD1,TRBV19,TGTGCCAGTAGTATCCGACAGGGGGGGAACGACAAAAACATTCAGTACTTC,CASSIRQGGNDKNIQYF
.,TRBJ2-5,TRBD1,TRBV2,TGTGCCAGCAGTCGACAGGGGTTGGGCCAAGAGACCCAGTACTTC,CASSRQGLGQETQYF
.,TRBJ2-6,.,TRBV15,TGTGCCACCAGCAGAGATCCGGGGTCTGGGGCCAACGTCCTGACTTTC,CATSRDPGSGANVLTF
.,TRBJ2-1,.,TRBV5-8,TGTGCCAGCAGCTTACTTGACAATGAGCAGTTCTTC,CASSLLDNEQFF
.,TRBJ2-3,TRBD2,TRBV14,TGTGCCAGCAGCCAACCAGGACTAGCGGGAGAAATCACAGATACGCAGTATTTT,CASSQPGLAGEITDTQYF
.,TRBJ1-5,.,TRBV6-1,TGTGCCAGCAGTGCCTCCGTCTCGGGGGGGGCGGGCAATCAGCCCCAGCATTTT,CASSASVSGGAGNQPQHF
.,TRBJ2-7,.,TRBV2,TGTGCCAGCAGTGAGGTTTACGAGCAGTACTTC,CASSEVYEQYF
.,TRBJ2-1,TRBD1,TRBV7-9,TGTGCCAGCAGCCCGGGACAGGGGGCAGGAAATGAGCAGTTCTTC,CASSPGQGAGNEQFF
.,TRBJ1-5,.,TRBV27,TGTGCCAGCAGTTCCGCTCGTAATCAGCCCCAGCATTTT,CASSSARNQPQHF
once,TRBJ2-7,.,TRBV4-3,TGCGCCAGCAGCCAAGAAGGAGTTAGTAACTCCTACGAGCAGTACTTC,CASSQEGVSNSYEQYF
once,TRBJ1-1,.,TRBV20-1,TGCAGTGCTAGTTTCTTGGGAGCACTGAACACTGAAGCTTTCTTT,CSASFLGALNTEAFF
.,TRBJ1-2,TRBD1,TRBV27,TGTGCCAGCAGTGCGACAGGGTTAGATGGCTACACCTTC,CASSATGLDGYTF
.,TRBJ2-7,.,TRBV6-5,TGTGCCAGCAGTTACTCGGACAGCATCTACGAGCAGTACTTC,CASSYSDSIYEQYF